A single T cell receptor beta chain is shown here with its context. What it binds is not known. The isolated RNA, all of it, was reverse transcribed, so expressed TCRB transcripts were what got sequenced. The table came from immunoSEQ multiplex PCR; TCRdb's copy has only in-frame clones and leaves some out. Of fewer than 400,000 clones in the sample, around 9.7% were seen once. This sample was taken from a study of beta chain features in type 1 diabetes. Study-wide results and caveats: Insertions were fewer and deletions more numerous at VDJ junctions in type 1 diabetes patients. For Type 1 diabetes patients, all four CD4+ subsets carried TCRB CDR3s that were moderately but significantly shorter.

The CDR3 runs 19 residues. Germline V gene sequence: CDR1 SGHRS, CDR2 YFSETQ. Trimming stripped 2 bases from V and 4 bases from J, with 22 bases between. V is TRBV5-1 and J is TRBJ2-6; D ambiguous. Sequencing was performed on central memory CD4+ T cells from blood. This TCR derives from a man aged 25 to 45 with type 1 diabetes. CDR3 bases: TGCGCCAGCAGCTTTTCCACCCCACCTACCGCCCCGGGGGCCAACGTCCTGACTTTC. This codes for CASSFSTPPTAPGANVLTF. Full variable domain (rest looked up from reference TRBV5-1 and TRBJ2-6): KAGVTQTPRYLIKTRGQQVTLSCSPISGHRSVSWYQQTPGQGLQFLFEYFSETQRNKGNFPGRFSGRQFSNSRSEMNVSTLELGDSALYLCASSFSTPPTAPGANVLTFGAGSRLTVL.